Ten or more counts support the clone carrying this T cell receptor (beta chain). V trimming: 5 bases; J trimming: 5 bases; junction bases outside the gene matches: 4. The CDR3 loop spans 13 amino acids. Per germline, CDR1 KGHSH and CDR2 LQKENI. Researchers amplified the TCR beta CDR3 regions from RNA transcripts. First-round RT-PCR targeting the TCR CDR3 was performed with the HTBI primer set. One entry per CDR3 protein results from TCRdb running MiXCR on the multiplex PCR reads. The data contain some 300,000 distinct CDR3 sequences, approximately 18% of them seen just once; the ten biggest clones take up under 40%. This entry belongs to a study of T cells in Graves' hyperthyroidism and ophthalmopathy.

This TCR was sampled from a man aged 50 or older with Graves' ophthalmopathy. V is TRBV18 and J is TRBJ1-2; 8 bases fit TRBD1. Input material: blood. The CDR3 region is CASSSDRGYGYTF. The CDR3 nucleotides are TGTGCCAGCTCATCCGACAGGGGATATGGCTACACCTTC.